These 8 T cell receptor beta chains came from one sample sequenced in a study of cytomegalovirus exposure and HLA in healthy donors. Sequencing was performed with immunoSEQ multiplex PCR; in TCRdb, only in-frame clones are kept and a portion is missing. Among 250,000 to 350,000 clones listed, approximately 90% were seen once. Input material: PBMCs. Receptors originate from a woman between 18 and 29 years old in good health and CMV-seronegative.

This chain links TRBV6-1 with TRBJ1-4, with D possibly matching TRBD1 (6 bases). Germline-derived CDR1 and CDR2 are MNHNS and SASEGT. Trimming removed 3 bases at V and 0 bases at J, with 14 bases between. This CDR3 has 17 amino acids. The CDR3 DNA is TGTGCCAGCAGTGACCCCGGGACATTCCCAACTAATGAAAAACTGTTTTTT. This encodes CASSDPGTFPTNEKLFF.

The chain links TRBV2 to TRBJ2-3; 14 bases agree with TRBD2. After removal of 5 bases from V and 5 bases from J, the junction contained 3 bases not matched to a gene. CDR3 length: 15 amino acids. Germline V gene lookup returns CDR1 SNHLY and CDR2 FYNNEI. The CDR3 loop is CASSRGLAGVDTQYF. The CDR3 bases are TGTGCCAGCAGTCGGGGACTAGCGGGAGTAGATACGCAGTATTTT.

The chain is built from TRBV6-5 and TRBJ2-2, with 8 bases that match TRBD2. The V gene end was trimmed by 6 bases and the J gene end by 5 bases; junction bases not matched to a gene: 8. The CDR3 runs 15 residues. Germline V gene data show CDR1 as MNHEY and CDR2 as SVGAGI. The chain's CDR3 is CASSTGTRRTGELFF. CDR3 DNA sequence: TGTGCCAGCAGCACCGGGACTAGAAGGACCGGGGAGCTGTTTTTT.

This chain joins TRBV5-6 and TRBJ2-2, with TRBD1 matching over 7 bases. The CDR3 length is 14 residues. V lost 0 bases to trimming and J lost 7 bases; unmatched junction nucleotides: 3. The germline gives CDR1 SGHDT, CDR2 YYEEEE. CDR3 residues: CASSLVTGSGELFF. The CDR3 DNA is TGTGCCAGCAGCTTGGTGACAGGGAGCGGGGAGCTGTTTTTT.

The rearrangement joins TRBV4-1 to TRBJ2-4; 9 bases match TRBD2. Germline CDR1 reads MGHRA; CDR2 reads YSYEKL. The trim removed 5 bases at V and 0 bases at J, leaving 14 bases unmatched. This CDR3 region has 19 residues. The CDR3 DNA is TGCGCCAGCAGCTTTAAACTAGCGGGCTTGGCCCTAGCCAAAAACATTCAGTACTTC. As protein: CASSFKLAGLALAKNIQYF.

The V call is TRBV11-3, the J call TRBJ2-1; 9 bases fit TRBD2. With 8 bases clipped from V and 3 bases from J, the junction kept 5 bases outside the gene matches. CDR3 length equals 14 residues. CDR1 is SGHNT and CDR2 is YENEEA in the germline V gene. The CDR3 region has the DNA TGTGCCAGCCTGAGCGGGAGGAACTACAATGAGCAGTTCTTC. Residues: CASLSGRNYNEQFF.

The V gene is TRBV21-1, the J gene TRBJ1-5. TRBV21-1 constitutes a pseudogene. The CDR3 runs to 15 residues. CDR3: CASSKAPISNQPQHF. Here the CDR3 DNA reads TGTGCCAGCAGCAAAGCTCCTATTAGCAATCAGCCCCAGCATTTT.

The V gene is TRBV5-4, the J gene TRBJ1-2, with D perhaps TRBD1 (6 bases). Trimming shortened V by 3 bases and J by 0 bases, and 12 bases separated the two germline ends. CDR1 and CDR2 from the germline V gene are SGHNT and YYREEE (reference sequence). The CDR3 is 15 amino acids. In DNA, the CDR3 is TGTGCCAGCAGCTGGGGGACAAACACTAACTATGGCTACACCTTC. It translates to CASSWGTNTNYGYTF.